A single TCR beta chain is shown here with its context. This clonotype has only a few counts. It has no known antigen specificity. Per-base qualities were not stored, and no clone one base away is much larger. Library preparation employed 5' RACE. A second PCR of about 6 to 11 cycles was run with a J-beta primer mix and a sample-barcoded 5' primer. A unique molecular identifier was introduced onto each TCR beta cDNA molecule by a template-switch 5' adaptor carrying 12 random nucleotides. Each sample yielded at least 2.5 million CDR3-containing paired-end reads. First-strand cDNA was synthesized from all RNA with the Mint cDNA synthesis kit, primed by a TRBC-specific oligonucleotide. Following uracil-DNA glycosylase treatment, all cDNA underwent a first 18-cycle PCR with the universal primers M1SS and BC2_uni_R. In the authors' own workflow: For normalization, 1 million high-quality reads, each with a distinct molecular identifier, were randomly selected from each sample. Reads with shared molecular identifiers were discarded instead of being binned into consensus sequences. CDR3 identification, clonotype clustering and error correction used MiTCR with a Q25 quality threshold and the strictest error-elimination algorithm. A nonparametric unseen species model using Euler transformation provided a lower-bound estimate of total TCR beta diversity. TCRdb reanalyzed the raw reads on its own, using fastp at Q25 for trimming and MiXCR for clone calling, and kept in-frame beta chains. Rows merge per CDR3 protein into single entries with the most common DNA and genes. TCRdb assigned the V and J calls; the authors' analysis was not used. For this sample there are 1,800,000 or so distinct CDR3 sequences; about 39% appear just once. Of the sample, roughly 24% falls within the top ten clones.

Spanning cysteine to phenylalanine, the CDR3 consists of 13 amino acids. This entry keeps only the CDR3 DNA: 39 bases, framed from base 1. Reading the germline V gene gives CDR1 SGHNT and CDR2 YENEEA. A distance of 13 bases separates the germline ends of V and J, which lose 5 bases and 7 bases respectively. The donors were roughly 40 Caucasian individuals from Russia, aged roughly 6 to 100 years, who were systemically healthy. Around 10 milliliters of peripheral blood were drawn from each donor into EDTA-treated Vacutainer tubes. Ficoll-Paque density-gradient centrifugation was used to isolate PBMCs, with at least 7 million per sample. Trizol reagent was used to extract total RNA from PBMCs, with at least 5.5 micrograms per sample. The percentages of naive CD45RAhigh/CD27high T cells were determined by flow cytometry on a PBMC aliquot from every donor. This specimen comes from a study of blood T cells in healthy people across ages (dated by TCRdb to between 2014 and 2016). With respect to the entire study: In model experiments, roughly one uniquely barcoded TCR beta cDNA molecule per two T cells was captured by template switching. Age-related changes in TCR beta repertoire diversity were measured in the study by deep sequencing normalized with unique cDNA molecular identifiers. To avoid experimental bias, donors of different ages were distributed randomly across sequencing lanes. Donors were grouped into four age groups: young (average about 15 years), middle-aged (roughly 37), aged (about 59) and long-lived (roughly 80). Two additional independent replicas of 1 million unique cDNA reads from the same blood draw were analyzed for two donors (one aged 18 to 30 and one aged 80 or older). Broader findings and caveats from the paper: As age increased, observed TCR beta diversity per million T cells dropped in a roughly linear way, and a significant reduction was already evident by age roughly 36. Compared with the aged group, more naive CD4+ T cells, fewer expanded clones and increased TCR diversity were shown by the long-lived group, suggesting age selection. A strong correlation was found between observed TCR beta diversity and the percentage of naive T cells measured by flow cytometry. The CMV infection status of donors was not known, potentially confounding age-related changes in expanded clonotypes. Estimates of total diversity based on one million sequenced T cells were regarded as lower bounds and as underestimates. Conclusive comparison of naive and antigen-experienced compartments was prevented by the profiling of bulk unsorted PBMCs.

The receptor chain draws on TRBV11-3 and TRBJ2-3, with no D gene named confidently. This clonotype originated in a human donor in good health. Sequencing used blood. Here is the DNA: TGTGCCAGCAGCCCAGTGTCCGAAAATACGCAGTATTTT. Its protein is CASSPVSENTQYF.